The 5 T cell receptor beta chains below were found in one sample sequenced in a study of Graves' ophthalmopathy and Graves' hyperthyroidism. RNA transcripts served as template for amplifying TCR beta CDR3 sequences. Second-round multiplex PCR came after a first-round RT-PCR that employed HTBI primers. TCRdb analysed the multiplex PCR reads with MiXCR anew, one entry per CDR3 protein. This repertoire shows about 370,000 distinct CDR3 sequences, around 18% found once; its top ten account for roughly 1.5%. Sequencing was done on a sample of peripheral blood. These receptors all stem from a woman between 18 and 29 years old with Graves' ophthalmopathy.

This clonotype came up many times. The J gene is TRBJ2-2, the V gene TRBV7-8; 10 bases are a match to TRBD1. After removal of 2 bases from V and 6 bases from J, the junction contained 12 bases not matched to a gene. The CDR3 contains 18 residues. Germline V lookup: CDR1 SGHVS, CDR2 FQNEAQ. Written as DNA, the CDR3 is TGTGCCAGCAGCTTAATTAGGAGGGGGACAGGGGAGTCCGGGGAGCTGTTTTTT. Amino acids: CASSLIRRGTGESGELFF.

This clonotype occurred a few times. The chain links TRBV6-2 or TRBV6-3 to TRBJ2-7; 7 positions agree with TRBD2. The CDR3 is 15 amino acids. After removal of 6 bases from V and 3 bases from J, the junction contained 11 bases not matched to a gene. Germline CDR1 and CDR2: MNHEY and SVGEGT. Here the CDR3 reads CASRRVGGDGYEQYF. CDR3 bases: TGTGCCAGCAGACGCGTTGGGGGGGACGGCTACGAGCAGTACTTC.

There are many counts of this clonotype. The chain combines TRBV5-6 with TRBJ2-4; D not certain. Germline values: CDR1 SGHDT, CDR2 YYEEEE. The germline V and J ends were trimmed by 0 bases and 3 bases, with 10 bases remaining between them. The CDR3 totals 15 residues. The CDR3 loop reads CASSLGQPIKNIQYF. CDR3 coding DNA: TGTGCCAGCAGCTTGGGTCAGCCAATCAAAAACATTCAGTACTTC.

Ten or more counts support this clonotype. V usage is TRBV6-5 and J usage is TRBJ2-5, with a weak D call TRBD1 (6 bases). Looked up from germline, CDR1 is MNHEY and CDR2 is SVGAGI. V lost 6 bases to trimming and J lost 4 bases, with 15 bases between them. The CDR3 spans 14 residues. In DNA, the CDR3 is TGTGCCAGCAGAGGAACAGGGAAAAGAGAGACCCAGTACTTC. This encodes CASRGTGKRETQYF.

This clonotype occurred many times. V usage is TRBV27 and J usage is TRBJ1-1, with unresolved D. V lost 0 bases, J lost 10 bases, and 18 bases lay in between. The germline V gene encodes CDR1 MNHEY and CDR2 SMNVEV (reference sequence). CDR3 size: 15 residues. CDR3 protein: CASSLSNMWRAGAFF. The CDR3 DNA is TGTGCCAGCAGTTTATCAAACATGTGGAGGGCCGGAGCTTTCTTT.